This T cell receptor (beta chain) was profiled in a study of blood T cell repertoires in COVID-19. Study-wide context: In each case, the material was cDNA or gDNA derived from T cells, B-cell-depleted T cells, or PBMCs.

In the source study's methods: Reference gene primer amplification gave nucleated cell count estimates. Produced via immunoSEQ multiplex PCR; TCRdb's table is partial and in-frame only. V, J and clone size reflect that table, while D and trimming were determined from the DNA. The table has roughly 350,000 clones, approximately 87% seen once. Enrolled during active infection, Seattle patients were then followed longitudinally. The receptor was isolated from a woman in her thirties with COVID-19, enrolled during active disease. Sequencing input: peripheral blood.

The CDR3 DNA sequence: TGCGCCAGCAGCCAAGAATGGGGAACAGGGGGCCGCACCGGGGAGCTGTTTTTT. Translation: CASSQEWGTGGRTGELFF. The chain combines TRBV4-1 with TRBJ2-2; 9 nucleotides line up with TRBD1. Losses at the gene ends were 0 bases for V and 4 bases for J; bases not matched to a gene: 9. Germline V gene data show CDR1 as MGHRA and CDR2 as YSYEKL. The CDR3 is made up of 18 amino acids.